The clone carrying this TCR beta chain was seen at least ten times. What it binds is unknown. This CDR3 has 16 amino acids. Germline trimming cut 3 bases from V and 2 bases from J; bases unmatched to any gene: 7. Germline CDR1 and CDR2: WNHNN and SYGVQD (reference sequence). The record originates from a study of T-cell reconstitution after alpha-beta-depleted transplantation in children. Study results and caveats: Two months or so post-transplant, alpha-beta T cells reportedly derived from several hundred expanded graft clones. Newly generated T cells supplied most T-cell counts and diversity one year post-transplant. Recipient T cells and thymic progenitors that survived were the source of the high TCRbeta diversity seen at day 60 in some patients.

A library of TCRbeta sequences, prepared with unique molecular identifiers, was generated. Using its own MiXCR run on the PCR reads, TCRdb lists one record per CDR3 protein. The sample contains approximately 800,000 distinct CDR3 sequences, 16% of which appear only once. The gene calls are TRBV10-1 and TRBJ2-1; TRBD2 aligns across 7 bases. Here the sequenced sample was PBMCs, mostly from graft donor cells, taken 360 days after TCRalphabeta/CD19-depleted stem cell transplant. This TCR derives from a male patient aged 10 to 17 who had a stem cell transplant for acute lymphoblastic leukemia, so the T cells may come from the graft donor. The CDR3 DNA follows: TGCGCCAGCAGTGAATTGGCGGGAGTACCCTACAATGAGCAGTTCTTC. Its translation is CASSELAGVPYNEQFF.